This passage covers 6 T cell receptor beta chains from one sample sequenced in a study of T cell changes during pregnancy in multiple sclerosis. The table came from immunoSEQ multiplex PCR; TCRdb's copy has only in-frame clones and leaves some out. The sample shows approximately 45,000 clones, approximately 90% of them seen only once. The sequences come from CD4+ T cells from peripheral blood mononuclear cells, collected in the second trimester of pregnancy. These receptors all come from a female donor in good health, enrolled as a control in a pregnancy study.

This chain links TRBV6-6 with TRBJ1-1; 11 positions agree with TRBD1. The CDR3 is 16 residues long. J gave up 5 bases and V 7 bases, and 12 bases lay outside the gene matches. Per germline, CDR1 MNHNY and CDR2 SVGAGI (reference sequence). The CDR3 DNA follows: TGTGCCAGCATCCCCCCGGACAGGGGGCGGACTACTGAAGCTTTCTTT. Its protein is CASIPPDRGRTTEAFF.

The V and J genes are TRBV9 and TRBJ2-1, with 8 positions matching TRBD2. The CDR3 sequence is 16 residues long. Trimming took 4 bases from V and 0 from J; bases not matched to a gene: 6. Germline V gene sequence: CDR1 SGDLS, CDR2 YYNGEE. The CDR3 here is CASSHPLAGSYNEQFF. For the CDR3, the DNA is TGTGCCAGCAGCCATCCCCTAGCGGGCTCCTACAATGAGCAGTTCTTC. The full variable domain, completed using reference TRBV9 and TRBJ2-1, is DSGVTQTPKHLITATGQRVTLRCSPRSGDLSVYWYQQSLDQGLQFLIQYYNGEERAKGNILERFSAQQFPDLHSELNLSSLELGDSALYFCASSHPLAGSYNEQFFGPGTRLTVL.

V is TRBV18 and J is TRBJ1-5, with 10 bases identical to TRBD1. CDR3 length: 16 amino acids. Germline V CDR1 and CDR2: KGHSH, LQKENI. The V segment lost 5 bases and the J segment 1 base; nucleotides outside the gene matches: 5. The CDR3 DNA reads TGTGCCAGCTCATCCGGGACAGGGGTAAGCAATCAGCCCCAGCATTTT. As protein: CASSSGTGVSNQPQHF.

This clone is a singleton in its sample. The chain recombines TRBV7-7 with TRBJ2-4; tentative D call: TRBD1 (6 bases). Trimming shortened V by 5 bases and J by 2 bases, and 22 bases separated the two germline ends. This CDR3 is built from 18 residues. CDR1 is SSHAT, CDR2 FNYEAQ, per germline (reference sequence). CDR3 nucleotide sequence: TGTGCCAGCAGCCTATCCCCGGGACAAGGGGTTACCAAAAACATTCAGTACTTC. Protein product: CASSLSPGQGVTKNIQYF.

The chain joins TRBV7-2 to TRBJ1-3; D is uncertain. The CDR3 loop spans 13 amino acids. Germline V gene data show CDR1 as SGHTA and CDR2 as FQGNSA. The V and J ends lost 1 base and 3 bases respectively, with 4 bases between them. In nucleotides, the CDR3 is TGTGCCAGCAGCTTAGTTTATGGAAACACCATATATTTT. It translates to CASSLVYGNTIYF.

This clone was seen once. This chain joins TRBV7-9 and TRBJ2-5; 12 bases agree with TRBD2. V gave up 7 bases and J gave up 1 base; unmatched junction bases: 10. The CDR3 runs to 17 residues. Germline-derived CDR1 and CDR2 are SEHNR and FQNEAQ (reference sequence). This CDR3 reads CASTDGTSGHLQETQYF. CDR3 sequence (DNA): TGTGCCAGCACCGATGGGACTAGCGGGCACCTCCAAGAGACCCAGTACTTC.